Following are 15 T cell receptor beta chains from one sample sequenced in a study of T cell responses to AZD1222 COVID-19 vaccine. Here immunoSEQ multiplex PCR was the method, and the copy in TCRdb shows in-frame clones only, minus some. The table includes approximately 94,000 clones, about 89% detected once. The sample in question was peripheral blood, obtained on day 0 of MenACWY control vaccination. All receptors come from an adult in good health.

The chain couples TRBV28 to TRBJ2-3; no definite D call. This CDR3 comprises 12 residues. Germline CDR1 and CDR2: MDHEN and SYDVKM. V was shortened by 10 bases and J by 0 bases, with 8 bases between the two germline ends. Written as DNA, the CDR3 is TGTGCCATCCGTTCCAGCACAGATACGCAGTATTTT. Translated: CAIRSSTDTQYF.

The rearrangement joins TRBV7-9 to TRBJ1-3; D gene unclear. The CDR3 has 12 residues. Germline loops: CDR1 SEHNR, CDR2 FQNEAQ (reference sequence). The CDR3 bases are TGTGCGGCGCGGGGAGCTGGAAACACCATATATTTT. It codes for CAARGAGNTIYF.

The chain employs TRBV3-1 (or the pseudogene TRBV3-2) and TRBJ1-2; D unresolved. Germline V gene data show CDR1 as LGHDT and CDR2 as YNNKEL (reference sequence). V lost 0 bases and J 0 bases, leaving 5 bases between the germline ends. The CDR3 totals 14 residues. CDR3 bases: TGTGCCAGCAGCCAAGATTTGGCTAACTATGGCTACACCTTC. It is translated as CASSQDLANYGYTF.

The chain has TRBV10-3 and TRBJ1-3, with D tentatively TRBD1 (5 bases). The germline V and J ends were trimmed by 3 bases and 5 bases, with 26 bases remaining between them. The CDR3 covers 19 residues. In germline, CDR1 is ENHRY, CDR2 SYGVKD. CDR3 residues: CAISDLNTDVGGVRNTIYF. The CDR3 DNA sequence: TGTGCCATCAGTGATCTCAATACTGATGTCGGGGGTGTAAGAAACACCATATATTTT.

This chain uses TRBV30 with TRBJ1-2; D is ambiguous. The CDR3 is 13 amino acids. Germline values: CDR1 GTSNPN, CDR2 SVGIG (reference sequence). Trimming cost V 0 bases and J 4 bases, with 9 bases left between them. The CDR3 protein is CAWSVARGYGYTF. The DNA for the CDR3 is TGTGCCTGGAGTGTAGCGCGAGGCTATGGCTACACCTTC.

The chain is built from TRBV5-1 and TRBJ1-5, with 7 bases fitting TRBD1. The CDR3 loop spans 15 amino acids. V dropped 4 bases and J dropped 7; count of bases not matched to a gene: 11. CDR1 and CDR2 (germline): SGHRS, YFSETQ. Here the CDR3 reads CASSADGQEHQPQHF. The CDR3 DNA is TGCGCCAGCAGCGCAGACGGACAGGAGCACCAGCCCCAGCATTTT.

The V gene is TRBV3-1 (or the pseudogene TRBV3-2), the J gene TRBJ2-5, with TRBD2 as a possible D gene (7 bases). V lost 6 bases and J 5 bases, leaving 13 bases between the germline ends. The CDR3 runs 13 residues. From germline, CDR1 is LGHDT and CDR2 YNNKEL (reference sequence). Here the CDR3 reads CASSDRGAETQYF. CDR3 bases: TGTGCCAGCAGTGATCGGGGGGCTGAGACCCAGTACTTC.

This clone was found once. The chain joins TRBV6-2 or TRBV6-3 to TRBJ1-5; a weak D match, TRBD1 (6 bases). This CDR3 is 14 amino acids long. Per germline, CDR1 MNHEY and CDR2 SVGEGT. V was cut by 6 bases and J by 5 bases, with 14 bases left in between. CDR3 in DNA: TGTGCCAGCAGACCTACAGGGTACGATCAGCCCCAGCATTTT. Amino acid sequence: CASRPTGYDQPQHF.

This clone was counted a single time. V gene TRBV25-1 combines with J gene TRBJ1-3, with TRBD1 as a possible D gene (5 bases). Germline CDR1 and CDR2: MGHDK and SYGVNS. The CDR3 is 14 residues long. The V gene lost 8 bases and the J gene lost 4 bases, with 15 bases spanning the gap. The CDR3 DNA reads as TGTGCCAGCGGCCCCCAGGGAGGAGGAAACACCATATATTTT. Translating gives CASGPQGGGNTIYF.

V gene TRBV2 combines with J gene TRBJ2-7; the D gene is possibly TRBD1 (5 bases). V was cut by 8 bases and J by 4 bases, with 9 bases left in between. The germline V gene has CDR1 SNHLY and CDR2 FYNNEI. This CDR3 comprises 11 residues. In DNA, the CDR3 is TGTGCCAGCCAGACAGCATACGAGCAGTACTTC. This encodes CASQTAYEQYF.

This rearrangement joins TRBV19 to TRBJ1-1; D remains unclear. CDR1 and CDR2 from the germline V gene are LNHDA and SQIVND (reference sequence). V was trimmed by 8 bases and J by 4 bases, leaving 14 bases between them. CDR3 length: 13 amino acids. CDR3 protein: CASQLTAATEAFF. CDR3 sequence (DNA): TGTGCCAGTCAGCTTACGGCAGCCACTGAAGCTTTCTTT.

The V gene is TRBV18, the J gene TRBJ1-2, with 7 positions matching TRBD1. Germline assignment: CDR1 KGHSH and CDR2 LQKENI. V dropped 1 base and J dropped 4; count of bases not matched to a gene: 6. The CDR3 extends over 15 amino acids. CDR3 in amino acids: CASSPRTGDFYGYTF. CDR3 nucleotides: TGTGCCAGCTCACCACGAACAGGGGACTTCTATGGCTACACCTTC.

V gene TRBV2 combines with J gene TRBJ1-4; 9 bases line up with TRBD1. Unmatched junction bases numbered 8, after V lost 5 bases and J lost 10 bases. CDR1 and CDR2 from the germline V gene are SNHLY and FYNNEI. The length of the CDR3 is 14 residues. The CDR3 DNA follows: TGTGCCAGCAGTCCCGGGACAGGGATCGGAAAACTGTTTTTT. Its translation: CASSPGTGIGKLFF.

The CDR3 is CASSPPGTNQPQHF. CDR3 bases: TGTGCCAGCAGCCCCCCGGGGACAAATCAGCCCCAGCATTTT. The chain links TRBV6-5 to TRBJ1-5, with a tentative D call TRBD1 (6 bases). V was pared by 6 bases and J by 4 bases, with 13 bases between. The germline CDR1 and CDR2 sequences are MNHEY and SVGAGI. The CDR3 covers 14 residues.

CDR3 DNA: TGCGCCAGCAACCGGGGTTTCCAGGGGCTTGCAACTAATGAAAAACTGTTTTTT. Its translation is CASNRGFQGLATNEKLFF. The rearrangement links TRBV4-1 to TRBJ1-4; a possible D gene is TRBD1 (6 bases). There are 18 residues in the CDR3. Germline-derived CDR1 and CDR2 are MGHRA and YSYEKL. V lost 7 bases and J lost 0, with 21 bases in between.